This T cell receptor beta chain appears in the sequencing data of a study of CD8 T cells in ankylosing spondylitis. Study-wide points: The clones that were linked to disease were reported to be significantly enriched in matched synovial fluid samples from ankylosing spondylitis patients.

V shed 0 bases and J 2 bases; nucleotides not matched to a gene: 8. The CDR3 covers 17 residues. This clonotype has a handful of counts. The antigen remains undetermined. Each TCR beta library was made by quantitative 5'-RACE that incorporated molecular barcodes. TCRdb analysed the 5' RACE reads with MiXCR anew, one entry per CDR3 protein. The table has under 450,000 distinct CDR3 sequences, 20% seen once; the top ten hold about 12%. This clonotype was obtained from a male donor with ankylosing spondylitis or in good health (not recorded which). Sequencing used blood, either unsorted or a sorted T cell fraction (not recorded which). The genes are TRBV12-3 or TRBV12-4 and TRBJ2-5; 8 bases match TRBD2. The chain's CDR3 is CASSLASGAIIQETQYF. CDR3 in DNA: TGTGCCAGCAGTTTAGCTAGCGGGGCAATTATACAAGAGACCCAGTACTTC.